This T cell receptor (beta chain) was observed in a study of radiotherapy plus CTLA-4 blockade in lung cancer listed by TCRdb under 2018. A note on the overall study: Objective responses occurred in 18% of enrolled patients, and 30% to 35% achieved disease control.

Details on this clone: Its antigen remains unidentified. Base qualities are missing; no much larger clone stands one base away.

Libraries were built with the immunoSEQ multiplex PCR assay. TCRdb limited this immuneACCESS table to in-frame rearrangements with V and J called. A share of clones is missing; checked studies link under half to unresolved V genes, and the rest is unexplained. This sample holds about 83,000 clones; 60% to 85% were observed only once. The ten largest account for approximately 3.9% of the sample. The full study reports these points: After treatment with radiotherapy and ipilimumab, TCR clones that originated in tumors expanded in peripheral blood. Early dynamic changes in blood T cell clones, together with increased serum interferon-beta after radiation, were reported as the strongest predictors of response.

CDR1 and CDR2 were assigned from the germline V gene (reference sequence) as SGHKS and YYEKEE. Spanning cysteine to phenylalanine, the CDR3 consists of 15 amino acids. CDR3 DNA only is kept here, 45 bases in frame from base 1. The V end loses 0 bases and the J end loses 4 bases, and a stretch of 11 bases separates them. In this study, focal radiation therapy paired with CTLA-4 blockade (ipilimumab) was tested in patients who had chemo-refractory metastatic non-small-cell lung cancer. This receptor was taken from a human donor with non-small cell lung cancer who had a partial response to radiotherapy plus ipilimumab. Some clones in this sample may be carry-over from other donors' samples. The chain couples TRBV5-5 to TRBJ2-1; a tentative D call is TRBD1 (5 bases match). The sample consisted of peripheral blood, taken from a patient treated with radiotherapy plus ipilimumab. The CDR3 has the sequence CASSLEGSGYNEQFF. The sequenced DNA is TGTGCCAGCAGCTTGGAGGGGTCTGGATACAATGAGCAGTTCTTC.